These T cell receptor beta chains were read from a single sample in a study of regulatory T cells in long-lasting Graves disease. MiXCR, applied by TCRdb to the multiplex PCR reads, yields one record per CDR3 protein. The data contain about 440,000 distinct CDR3 sequences, more than 12% of them singletons. These data were also filed under a second study, of T cells in Graves' hyperthyroidism and ophthalmopathy.

The material sequenced was peripheral blood mononuclear cells (PBMCs), taken at new diagnosis, from a patient treated with antithyroid drugs. These receptors all come from a woman aged 30 to 39 with Graves disease. Both conserved end residues are part of each CDR3. The D gene is left open where the match is weak. Only part of the rows carry a size: once, few, many, or a class if the clone is expanded.

clone size,J gene,V gene,D gene,CDR3 DNA,CDR3 protein
-,TRBJ2-1,TRBV20-1,-,TGCAGTGCTAGAGATCGGGCTACGACGTTCTTC,CSARDRATTFF
many,TRBJ1-2,TRBV20-1,-,TGCAGTACGGACCCCTATGGCTACACCTTC,CSTDPYGYTF
many,TRBJ2-1,TRBV20-1,-,TGCAGTGCTAGAGATCAGGGGCGCGGTCCCCAGTTCTTC,CSARDQGRGPQFF
few,TRBJ1-3,TRBV28,-,TGTGCCAGCAGTTCCCCCGGACAAAATATAGGAAACACCATATATTTT,CASSSPGQNIGNTIYF
-,TRBJ2-7,TRBV4-2,TRBD2,TGTGCCAGCAGCCAAGATATAACTAGCGGGGGCTACGAGCAGTACTTC,CASSQDITSGGYEQYF
-,TRBJ2-7,TRBV11-2,-,TGTGCCAGCAGCCCGATAAGCGGGTCGGTCTACGAGCAGTACTTC,CASSPISGSVYEQYF
few,TRBJ2-7,TRBV15,TRBD2,TGTGCCACCAGCACGGGAGGCTACTCCTACGAGCAGTACTTC,CATSTGGYSYEQYF
few,TRBJ2-1,TRBV14,-,TGTGCCAGCAGCCAGATGCGGTCGTGGCAGCAGTTCTTC,CASSQMRSWQQFF
few,TRBJ1-2,TRBV3-1,-,TGTGCCAGCAGCCAAGGGAGGGGCCAGGTTCGCGATGGCTACACCTTC,CASSQGRGQVRDGYTF
-,TRBJ2-7,TRBV19,TRBD1,TGTGCCAGTAGACACACAGGGGCACCCTACGAGCAGTACTTC,CASRHTGAPYEQYF
many,TRBJ1-5,TRBV28,TRBD1,TGTGCCAGCAGCACGACAGGGGGCGGTCAGCCCCAGCATTTT,CASSTTGGGQPQHF
-,TRBJ1-3,TRBV6-1,TRBD1,TGTGCCAGCAAGATAGGACAGGGGGGCTCTGGAAACACCATATATTTT,CASKIGQGGSGNTIYF
-,TRBJ2-2,TRBV30,-,TGTGCCTGGAGTAATACCGGGGAGCTGTTTTTT,CAWSNTGELFF
many,TRBJ2-1,TRBV6-5,-,TGTGCCAGCAGTTACTCGGACGGTACCAATGAGCAGTTCTTC,CASSYSDGTNEQFF
many,TRBJ2-1,TRBV13,TRBD1,TGTGCCAGCAGCCCCCGTCGACAGGGTGAAGATGAGCAGTTCTTC,CASSPRRQGEDEQFF
many,TRBJ1-2,TRBV3-1,TRBD1,TGTGCCAGCAGCCAAGACGGACAGGGGACGGGCTATGGCTACACCTTC,CASSQDGQGTGYGYTF
few,TRBJ2-1,TRBV5-1,TRBD1,TGCGCCAGCAGCTTGACAGTGAAAGGACAGGGAAGTGAGCAGTTCTTC,CASSLTVKGQGSEQFF
many,TRBJ2-1,TRBV20-1,-,TGCAGTGCTAGAGGGACGTTCTTGGGGCCCAATGAGCAGTTCTTC,CSARGTFLGPNEQFF
-,TRBJ1-4,TRBV11-2,-,TGTGCCAGCAGCTTATCTTCGGACCGGACCTCAGAAAAACTGTTTTTT,CASSLSSDRTSEKLFF
many,TRBJ2-5,TRBV6-1,-,TGTGCCAGCGCGTGGACGGAGACCCAGTACTTC,CASAWTETQYF
many,TRBJ1-1,TRBV27,-,TGTGCCAGCAGTTTATTTCGGGGAACGTTGATCACTGAAGCTTTCTTT,CASSLFRGTLITEAFF
many,TRBJ2-7,TRBV5-1,-,TGCGCCAGCAGCTTGGAGGGTAGCAGATACGAGCAGTACTTC,CASSLEGSRYEQYF
-,TRBJ2-1,TRBV18,-,TGTGCCAGCTCACAGGTACTATCCTCCCTCTACAATGAGCAGTCCTTC,CASSQVLSSLYNEQSF
few,TRBJ2-7,TRBV5-4,TRBD2,TGTGCCAGCACCTTGGGACTAGCGGGACCGTACGAGCAGTACTTC,CASTLGLAGPYEQYF
many,TRBJ1-5,TRBV24-1,-,TGTGCCACCAGTGACGGGGCAGGTAGGCCCCAGCATTTT,CATSDGAGRPQHF
many,TRBJ2-2,TRBV20-1,-,TGCAGTGCCCCATGGGGGAACACCGGGGAGCTGTTTTTT,CSAPWGNTGELFF
many,TRBJ2-7,TRBV5-5,TRBD1,TGTGCCAGCAGCCCACGACAGGGGCACTCCTACGAGCAGTACTTC,CASSPRQGHSYEQYF
-,TRBJ2-3,TRBV27,TRBD2,TGTGCCAGCAGTTTACGGGATAGGGCAACTAGCGGGAGAGTGGCGTATTTT,CASSLRDRATSGRVAYF
many,TRBJ2-7,TRBV7-8,TRBD2,TGTGCCAGCCTCGTCGCTAGCGGATCCTACGAGCAGTACTTC,CASLVASGSYEQYF
many,TRBJ2-2,TRBV7-9,-,TGTGCCAGCAGCTCAATACAGGGCTTCGGGGAGCTGTTTTTT,CASSSIQGFGELFF
many,TRBJ2-5,TRBV3-1,TRBD1,TGTGCCAGCAGCCTCTCGTCCACAGGGGCGCAAGAGACCCAGTACTTC,CASSLSSTGAQETQYF
-,TRBJ2-1,TRBV24-1,TRBD2,TGTGCCACCAGTGAGTGGACTAGCGGATACAATGAGCAGTTCTTC,CATSEWTSGYNEQFF
many,TRBJ2-3,TRBV18,-,TGTGCCAGCTCACCTAGACGGGACAACACAGATACGCAGTATTTT,CASSPRRDNTDTQYF
-,TRBJ1-5,TRBV6-1,-,TGTGCCAGCAGTGAAGCGGGAGGTCGCAATCAGCCCCAGCATTTT,CASSEAGGRNQPQHF
many,TRBJ1-3,TRBV12-3/TRBV12-4,-,TGTGCCAGCAGTTTTGGCGGAGGAAACACCATATATTTT,CASSFGGGNTIYF
-,TRBJ2-7,TRBV10-3,TRBD2,TGTGCCATCAGTGGTCGGGTTTTGTCGGGACTACCCTACGAGCAGTACTTC,CAISGRVLSGLPYEQYF
few,TRBJ1-1,TRBV5-4,TRBD1,TGTGCCAGCAGCTTGCCGGACAGGATGAACACTGAAGCTTTCTTT,CASSLPDRMNTEAFF
-,TRBJ2-2,TRBV10-3,TRBD1,TGTGCCATCAGTGAGTCCGGAAAGGGGGCGGTCGGGGAGCTGTTTTTT,CAISESGKGAVGELFF
-,TRBJ2-3,TRBV2,TRBD1,TGTGCCAGAGCATCCGGGACAGGGGCGGATACGCAGTATTTT,CARASGTGADTQYF
few,TRBJ2-1,TRBV6-1,-,TGTGCCAGCGAGGCAAGGCTAGGAGACAATGAGCAGTTCTTC,CASEARLGDNEQFF
many,TRBJ2-7,TRBV12-3/TRBV12-4,-,TGTGCCAGCAGCCCCGGTGCGGTCACCTACGAGCAGTACTTC,CASSPGAVTYEQYF
many,TRBJ1-5,TRBV6-2/TRBV6-3,-,TGTGCCAGCTTCACAGGGAATAGGGCCTTTCAGCCCCAGCATTTT,CASFTGNRAFQPQHF
many,TRBJ1-1,TRBV18,-,TGTGCCAGCTCACTCGTAACGGGGCCCCATCGGGCCATGAACACTGAAGCTTTCTTT,CASSLVTGPHRAMNTEAFF
-,TRBJ2-3,TRBV6-5,TRBD2,TGTGCCAGCAGTTATGGCTCCGGTGGCTTTACTAGCGGTACGCAGTATTTT,CASSYGSGGFTSGTQYF
-,TRBJ1-1,TRBV15,-,TGTGCCACCAGCAGAGATCGACTACAAGTTGAAGCTTTCTTT,CATSRDRLQVEAFF
many,TRBJ2-3,TRBV6-1,-,TGTGCCAGCAGTCCCAACTTTTGGTCTAGCACAGATACGCAGTATTTT,CASSPNFWSSTDTQYF
few,TRBJ1-2,TRBV29-1,-,TGCAGCGTTGTGAGGACAGATTATGGCTACACCTTC,CSVVRTDYGYTF
few,TRBJ1-3,TRBV27,-,TGTGCCAGCAGTCCCACCTCGTCTCTGTGGGGAAACACCATATATTTT,CASSPTSSLWGNTIYF
few,TRBJ2-2,TRBV29-1,-,TGCAGCACTTCCGTGGCCGGGGAGCTGTTTTTT,CSTSVAGELFF